The rows below give T cell receptor beta chains drawn from one sample of a study of human T cells and chemical hapten exposure. TCRdb ran MiXCR on the RACE reads and lists one entry per CDR3 protein. The table lists about 400,000 distinct CDR3 sequences, about 6% of them singletons, with over 5.5% in the top ten. The starting material was whole blood, obtained in connection with sensitization to the hapten diphenylcyclopropenone (DPC). All receptors derive from a woman under 30 with alopecia areata. Some clones in this sample may be carry-over from other donors' samples. CDR3s include the opening cysteine and the closing phenylalanine or tryptophan. The D gene is left open where the match is weak. Expanded clones are given a class, and other clones once, few, many or no size at all.

d_call	v_call	j_call	clone_size	cdr3_aa	cdr3_nt
-	TRBV6-2/TRBV6-3	TRBJ1-1	many	CASSYYRVRGENTEAFF	TGTGCCAGCAGTTACTACAGGGTTCGAGGAGAGAACACTGAAGCTTTCTTT
-	TRBV5-1	TRBJ2-3	-	CASSLAQGDTQYF	TGCGCCAGCAGCTTGGCCCAGGGGGATACGCAGTATTTT
-	TRBV6-5	TRBJ1-5	many	CASSPSWAFNQPQHF	TGTGCCAGCAGTCCCAGTTGGGCCTTTAATCAGCCCCAGCATTTT
TRBD1	TRBV29-1	TRBJ1-5	many	CSTGQAHNQPQHF	TGCAGCACTGGACAGGCACACAATCAGCCCCAGCATTTT
-	TRBV7-9	TRBJ1-1	many	CASSSRLDSAKGEAFF	TGTGCCAGCAGCTCGAGACTTGACAGTGCGAAAGGTGAAGCTTTCTTT
-	TRBV5-1	TRBJ2-7	many	CASSSFEGYEQYF	TGCGCCAGCAGCAGCTTTGAGGGATACGAGCAGTACTTC
TRBD1	TRBV5-6	TRBJ1-4	many	CASSLSVRGRKEKLFF	TGTGCCAGCAGCCTCAGCGTGAGGGGGCGGAAGGAAAAACTGTTTTTT
TRBD1	TRBV20-1	TRBJ1-5	-	CSARDFGQVNQPQHF	TGCAGTGCTAGAGATTTCGGACAGGTTAATCAGCCCCAGCATTTT
-	TRBV6-2/TRBV6-3	TRBJ2-2	many	CASSYSYLRELFF	TGTGCCAGCAGTTACTCGTACCTCCGGGAGCTGTTTTTT
TRBD1	TRBV6-5	TRBJ2-5	many	CASSKGGLGETQYF	TGTGCCAGCAGCAAAGGGGGCCTGGGAGAGACCCAGTACTTC
TRBD1	TRBV27	TRBJ2-7	many	CASSYRGQSYEQYF	TGTGCCAGCAGTTACAGGGGGCAGTCCTACGAGCAGTACTTC
-	TRBV4-3	TRBJ1-4	many	CASSQDRGSTTTNEKLFF	TGCGCCAGCAGCCAAGATCGGGGAAGCACCACAACTAATGAAAAACTGTTTTTT
TRBD1	TRBV7-2	TRBJ2-3	few	CASSRAGGDTQYF	TGTGCCAGCAGCCGCGCAGGGGGAGATACGCAGTATTTT
-	TRBV20-1	TRBJ1-5	-	CSARDSGNQPQHF	TGCAGTGCTAGAGATAGTGGGAATCAGCCCCAGCATTTT
TRBD1	TRBV7-8	TRBJ1-5	-	CASSLVRQGRDRNQPQHF	TGTGCCAGCAGCTTAGTTAGACAGGGGAGAGATCGCAATCAGCCCCAGCATTTT
TRBD2	TRBV3-1	TRBJ2-3	-	CASSQVGGLAGDTDTQYF	TGTGCCAGCAGCCAAGTAGGCGGACTAGCGGGGGACACAGATACGCAGTATTTT
-	TRBV20-1	TRBJ2-3	-	CSAIPGSASDTQYF	TGCAGTGCTATCCCGGGCTCAGCCTCAGATACGCAGTATTTT
-	TRBV28	TRBJ2-5	many	CASSLVETQYF	TGTGCCAGCAGTTTGGTAGAGACCCAGTACTTC
-	TRBV12-3/TRBV12-4	TRBJ2-7	few	CASSIESEQYF	TGTGCCAGCAGTATTGAAAGCGAGCAGTACTTC
TRBD2	TRBV20-1	TRBJ2-7	few	CSARSDRGDEQYF	TGCAGTGCTAGATCGGACCGGGGGGACGAGCAGTACTTC
TRBD1	TRBV6-2/TRBV6-3	TRBJ1-5	few	CASRTLQGARSNQPQHF	TGTGCCAGCAGAACCCTACAGGGGGCGAGGAGCAATCAGCCCCAGCATTTT
-	TRBV24-1	TRBJ1-5	-	CATSERDQPQHF	TGTGCCACCAGTGAAAGAGATCAGCCCCAGCATTTT
-	TRBV27	TRBJ2-3	-	CASSLSSQDTQYF	TGTGCCAGCAGTTTATCATCGCAAGATACGCAGTATTTT
-	TRBV6-6	TRBJ1-4	many	CASSYSQGGGNEKLFF	TGTGCCAGCAGTTACTCCCAGGGAGGTGGTAATGAAAAACTGTTTTTT
-	TRBV12-3/TRBV12-4	TRBJ1-5	few	CAVGSNQPQHF	TGTGCCGTCGGGAGCAATCAGCCCCAGCATTTT
-	TRBV28	TRBJ2-5	few	CASSLFPFRGPGTQYF	TGTGCCAGCAGTTTATTCCCCTTTCGGGGGCCCGGGACCCAGTACTTC
-	TRBV6-5	TRBJ2-3	-	CASRRGEITDTQYF	TGTGCCAGCAGGAGGGGGGAAATCACAGATACGCAGTATTTT
-	TRBV28	TRBJ2-3	-	CASSLAGPQRTDTQYF	TGTGCCAGCAGTTTGGCGGGGCCCCAACGCACAGATACGCAGTATTTT
TRBD1	TRBV6-2/TRBV6-3	TRBJ1-2	-	CASSYHSTGGQGYTF	TGTGCCAGCAGTTACCACTCGACAGGGGGCCAAGGCTACACCTTC
-	TRBV6-5	TRBJ1-1	few	CASRFTGNTEAFF	TGTGCCAGCAGGTTTACAGGAAACACTGAAGCTTTCTTT
-	TRBV5-1	TRBJ1-1	many	CASSSNSGTEAFF	TGCGCCAGCAGCTCCAACTCGGGCACTGAAGCTTTCTTT
TRBD2	TRBV6-1	TRBJ2-7	many	CASSGRTSGEGQYF	TGTGCCAGCAGTGGTAGGACTAGCGGAGAAGGGCAGTACTTC
TRBD1	TRBV11-2	TRBJ1-2	many	CASSLGDSYYGYTF	TGTGCCAGCAGCTTAGGGGACAGTTACTATGGCTACACCTTC